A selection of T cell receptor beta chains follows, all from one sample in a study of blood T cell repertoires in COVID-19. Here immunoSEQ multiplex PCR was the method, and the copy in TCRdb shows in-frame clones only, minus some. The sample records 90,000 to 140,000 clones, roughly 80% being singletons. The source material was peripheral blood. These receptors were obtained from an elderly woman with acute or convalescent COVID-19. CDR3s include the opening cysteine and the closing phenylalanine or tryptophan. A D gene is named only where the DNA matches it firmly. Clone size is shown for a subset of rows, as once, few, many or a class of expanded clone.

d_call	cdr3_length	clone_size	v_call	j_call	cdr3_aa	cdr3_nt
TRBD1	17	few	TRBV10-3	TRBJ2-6	CAIPRDRTSSGANVLTF	TGTGCCATCCCCAGGGACAGAACTAGCTCTGGGGCCAACGTCCTGACTTTC
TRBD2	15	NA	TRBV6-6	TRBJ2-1	CASSYGTSGIGEQFF	TGTGCCAGCAGTTACGGGACTAGCGGGATTGGTGAGCAGTTCTTC
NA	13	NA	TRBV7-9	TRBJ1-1	CASSLAGERVAFF	TGTGCCAGCAGCTTAGCGGGCGAGAGGGTAGCTTTCTTT
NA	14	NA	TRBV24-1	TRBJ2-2	CATSDSSTRGELFF	TGTGCCACCAGTGATTCCTCTACCCGAGGGGAGCTGTTTTTT
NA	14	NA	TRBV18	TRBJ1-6	CASSPGEHNSPLHF	TGTGCCAGCTCACCAGGGGAGCATAATTCACCCCTCCACTTT
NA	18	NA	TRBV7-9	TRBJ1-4	CASSLVYGTLPFNEKLFF	TGTGCCAGCAGCTTAGTCTATGGGACACTTCCTTTTAATGAAAAACTGTTTTTT
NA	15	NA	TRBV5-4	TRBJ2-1	CASSFLSLRGNEQFF	TGTGCCAGCAGCTTCCTCTCCCTACGAGGGAATGAGCAGTTCTTC
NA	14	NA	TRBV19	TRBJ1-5	CASSIKGSNQPQHF	TGTGCCAGTAGTATAAAGGGGAGCAATCAGCCCCAGCATTTT
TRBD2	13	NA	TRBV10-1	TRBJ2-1	CASSGGGNNEQFF	TGCGCCAGCAGTGGCGGGGGGAACAATGAGCAGTTCTTC
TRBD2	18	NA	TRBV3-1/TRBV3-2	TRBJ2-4	CASSQDWGSGNSKNIQYF	TGTGCCAGCAGCCAAGATTGGGGTAGCGGGAATTCCAAAAACATTCAGTACTTC
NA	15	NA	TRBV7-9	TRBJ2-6	CASSWSSSGANVLTF	TGTGCCAGCAGTTGGAGCAGCTCTGGGGCCAACGTCCTGACTTTC
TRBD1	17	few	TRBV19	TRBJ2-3	CASSIYSRDRGFDTQYF	TGTGCCAGTAGTATTTACTCACGGGACAGGGGTTTTGATACGCAGTATTTT
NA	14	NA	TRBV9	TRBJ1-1	CASSVVRADTEAFF	TGTGCCAGCAGCGTAGTCAGGGCGGACACTGAAGCTTTCTTT
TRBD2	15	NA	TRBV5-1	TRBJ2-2	CASTGTSDDTGELFF	TGCGCCAGCACCGGGACTAGCGATGACACCGGGGAGCTGTTTTTT
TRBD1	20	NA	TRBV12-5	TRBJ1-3	CASGLFLGTGLLSSGNTIYF	TGTGCTAGTGGTTTGTTCCTCGGGACAGGTCTACTAAGCTCTGGAAACACCATATATTTT
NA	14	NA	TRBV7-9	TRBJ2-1	CASSTDRLVREQFF	TGTGCCAGCAGCACAGACCGACTAGTCCGTGAGCAGTTCTTC
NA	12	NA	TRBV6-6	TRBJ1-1	CASSSKAVEAFF	TGTGCCAGCAGTTCCAAAGCGGTTGAAGCTTTCTTT
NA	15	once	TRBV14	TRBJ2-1	CASSLQGGFYNEQFF	TGTGCCAGCAGCCTACAGGGGGGGTTTTACAATGAGCAGTTCTTC
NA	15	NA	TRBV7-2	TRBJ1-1	CASNSLGGGNTEAFF	TGTGCCAGCAACTCCCTGGGCGGAGGGAACACTGAAGCTTTCTTT
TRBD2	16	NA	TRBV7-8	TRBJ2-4	CASSIGLVANKNIQYF	TGTGCCAGCAGCATCGGACTAGTGGCGAACAAAAACATTCAGTACTTC
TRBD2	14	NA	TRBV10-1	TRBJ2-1	CASSEDAGVGEQFF	TGCGCCAGCAGTGAGGACGCGGGAGTGGGTGAGCAGTTCTTC
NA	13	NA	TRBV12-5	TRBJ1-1	CASGWGGYTEAFF	TGTGCTAGTGGTTGGGGGGGCTACACTGAAGCTTTCTTT
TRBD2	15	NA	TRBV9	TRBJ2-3	CASSVGGSGTDTQYF	TGTGCCAGCAGCGTAGGCGGGAGTGGCACAGATACGCAGTATTTT
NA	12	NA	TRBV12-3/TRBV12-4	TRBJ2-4	CASAKHTDGPYF	TGTGCCAGCGCCAAACATACAGATGGGCCGTACTTC
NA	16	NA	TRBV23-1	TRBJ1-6	CASSPLKSSYNSPLHF	TGCGCCAGCAGTCCGCTCAAGAGCTCCTATAATTCACCCCTCCACTTT
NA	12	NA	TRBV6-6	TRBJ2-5	CASSPGMETQYF	TGTGCCAGCAGTCCCGGTATGGAGACCCAGTACTTC
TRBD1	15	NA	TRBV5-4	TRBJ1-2	CASSETRQGAGGYTF	TGTGCCAGCAGCGAGACCCGACAGGGGGCTGGTGGCTACACCTTC
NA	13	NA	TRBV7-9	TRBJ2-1	CASSSKNYNEQFF	TGTGCCAGCAGCTCCAAAAACTACAATGAGCAGTTCTTC
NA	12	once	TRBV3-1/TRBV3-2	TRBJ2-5	CASSQNEETQYF	TGTGCCAGCAGCCAAAACGAGGAGACCCAGTACTTC
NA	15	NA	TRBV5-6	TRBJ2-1	CASSPVGSGYNEQFF	TGTGCCAGCAGCCCGGTGGGGAGCGGTTACAATGAGCAGTTCTTC
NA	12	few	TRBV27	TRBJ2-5	CASGDTQETQYF	TGTGCCAGCGGGGACACCCAAGAGACCCAGTACTTC
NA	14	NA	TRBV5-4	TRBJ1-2	CASSFKRNRGWATF	TGTGCCAGCAGCTTCAAAAGGAATCGTGGCTGGGCGACCTTC
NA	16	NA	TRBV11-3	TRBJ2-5	CASSLNQGRIGETQYF	TGTGCCAGCAGCTTGAATCAGGGAAGGATAGGAGAGACCCAGTACTTC
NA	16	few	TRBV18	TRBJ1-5	CASSPQPRQKDQPQHF	TGTGCCAGCTCACCACAACCCCGACAGAAGGATCAGCCCCAGCATTTT
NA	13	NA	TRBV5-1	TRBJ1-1	CASRAGVNTEAFF	TGCGCCAGCAGAGCAGGGGTGAACACTGAAGCTTTCTTT
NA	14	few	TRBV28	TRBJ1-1	CASTIMGGNTEAFF	TGTGCCAGCACAATAATGGGAGGAAACACTGAAGCTTTCTTT
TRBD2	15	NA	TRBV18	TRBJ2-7	CASSIGLAETYEQYF	TGTGCCAGCTCAATCGGGCTAGCGGAGACCTACGAGCAGTACTTC
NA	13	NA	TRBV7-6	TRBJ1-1	CASSPSGNTEAFF	TGTGCCAGCAGCCCGTCCGGGAACACTGAAGCTTTCTTT
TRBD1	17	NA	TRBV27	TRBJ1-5	CASRPDRGPMSNQPQHF	TGTGCCAGCAGACCCGACAGGGGGCCTATGAGCAATCAGCCCCAGCATTTT
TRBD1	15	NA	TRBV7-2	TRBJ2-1	CASSPDRGKWNEQFF	TGTGCCAGCAGCCCGGACAGGGGGAAGTGGAATGAGCAGTTCTTC
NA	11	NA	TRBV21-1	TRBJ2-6	CASSTVNVLTF	TGTGCCAGCAGCACCGTCAACGTCCTGACTTTC
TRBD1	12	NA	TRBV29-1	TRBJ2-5	CSVGTGMETQYF	TGCAGCGTTGGGACAGGGATGGAGACCCAGTACTTC
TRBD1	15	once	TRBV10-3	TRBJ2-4	CAISVSHRGLDIQYF	TGTGCCATCAGTGTCTCTCACAGGGGGTTGGACATTCAGTACTTC
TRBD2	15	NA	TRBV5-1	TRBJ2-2	CASSLETSGNGELFF	TGCGCCAGCAGCTTGGAGACTAGCGGGAACGGGGAGCTGTTTTTT
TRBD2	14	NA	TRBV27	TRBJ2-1	CATRGLRNNNEQFF	TGTGCCACCCGGGGACTACGAAACAACAATGAGCAGTTCTTC
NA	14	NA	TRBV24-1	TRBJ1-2	CATSDSGNHYGYTF	TGTGCCACCAGTGATTCGGGTAACCACTATGGCTACACCTTC
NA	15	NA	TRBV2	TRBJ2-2	CASRAGTTNTGELFF	TGTGCCAGCAGGGCCGGGACAACGAACACCGGGGAGCTGTTTTTT
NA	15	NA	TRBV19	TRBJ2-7	CASSLKSHGPYEQYF	TGTGCCAGTAGTTTGAAGTCCCATGGCCCTTACGAGCAGTACTTC